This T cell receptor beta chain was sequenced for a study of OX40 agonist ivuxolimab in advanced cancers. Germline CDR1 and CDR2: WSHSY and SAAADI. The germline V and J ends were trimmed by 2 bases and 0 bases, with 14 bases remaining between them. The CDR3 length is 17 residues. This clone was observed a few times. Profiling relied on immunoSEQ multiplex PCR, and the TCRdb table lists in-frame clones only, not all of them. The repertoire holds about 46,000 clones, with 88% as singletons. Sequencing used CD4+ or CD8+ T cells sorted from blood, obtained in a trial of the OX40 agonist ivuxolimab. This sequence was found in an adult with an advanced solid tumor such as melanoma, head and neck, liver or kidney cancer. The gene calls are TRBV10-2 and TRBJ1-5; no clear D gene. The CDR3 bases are TGCGCCAGCAGTGAGGCGCCCGGCGTGTATAGCAATCAGCCCCAGCATTTT. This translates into CASSEAPGVYSNQPQHF.